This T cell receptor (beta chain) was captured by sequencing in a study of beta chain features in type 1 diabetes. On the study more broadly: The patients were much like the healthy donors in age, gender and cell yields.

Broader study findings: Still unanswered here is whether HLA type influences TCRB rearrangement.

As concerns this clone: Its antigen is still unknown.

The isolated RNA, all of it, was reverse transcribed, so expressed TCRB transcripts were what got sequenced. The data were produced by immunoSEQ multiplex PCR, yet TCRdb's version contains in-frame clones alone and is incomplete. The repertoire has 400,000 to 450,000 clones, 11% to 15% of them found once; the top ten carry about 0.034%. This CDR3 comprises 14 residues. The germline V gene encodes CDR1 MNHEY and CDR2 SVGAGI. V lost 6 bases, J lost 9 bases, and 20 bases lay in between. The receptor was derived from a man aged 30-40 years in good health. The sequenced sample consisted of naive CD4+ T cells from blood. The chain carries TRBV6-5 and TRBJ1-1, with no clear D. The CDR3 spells CASSHRAPDGQAFF. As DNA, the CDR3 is TGTGCCAGCAGCCATAGGGCCCCAGACGGGCAAGCTTTCTTT.